The next 12 T cell receptor beta chains were all read from a single sample in a study of early T cells in non-severe SARS-CoV-2 infection. TCRdb processed the 5' RACE reads anew with MiXCR; each CDR3 protein has one entry. The table has around 55,000 distinct CDR3 sequences, under 15% seen once. The source material was whole blood. The receptors were sampled from an adult who was a healthcare worker with PCR-confirmed SARS-CoV-2 infection or an uninfected control (not recorded which).

By sample share, this clonotype is medium-sized. This rearrangement joins TRBV14 to TRBJ2-7; a weak D match, TRBD1 (6 bases). The ends were cut back, 1 base at V and 7 bases at J, with 17 bases in the middle. The CDR3 runs 15 residues. CDR1 and CDR2 (germline): SGHDN, FVKESK. In DNA form, the CDR3 reads TGTGCCAGCAGCCAAGGGAAAGGACAGCTCCGGGAGCAGTACTTC. Translation gives CASSQGKGQLREQYF. Full variable domain (remainder filled in from reference TRBV14 and TRBJ2-7): EAGVTQFPSHSVIEKGQTVTLRCDPISGHDNLYWYRRVMGKEIKFLLHFVKESKQDESGMPNNRFLAERTGGTYSTLKVQPAELEDSGVYFCASSQGKGQLREQYFGPGTRLTVT.

The V call is TRBV7-6, the J call TRBJ2-1, with D unresolved. Germline V lookup: CDR1 SGHVS, CDR2 FNYEAQ. The germline V and J ends were trimmed by 5 bases and 1 base, with 9 bases remaining between them. There are 14 residues in the CDR3. Written as DNA, the CDR3 is TGTGCCAGCAGCCCCGTGGCTTCCTACAATGAGCAGTTCTTC. Translated, it gives CASSPVASYNEQFF.

The chain carries TRBV20-1 and TRBJ2-5; 7 nucleotides line up with TRBD2. The CDR3 spans 13 residues. Losses at the gene ends were 3 bases for V and 1 base for J; bases not matched to a gene: 2. Looked up from germline, CDR1 is DFQATT and CDR2 is SNEGSKA (reference sequence). Written as DNA, the CDR3 is TGCAGTGCTAGCCCTAGCGGCCAAGAGACCCAGTACTTC. This encodes CSASPSGQETQYF.

The chain uses TRBV30 and TRBJ2-5, with 8 bases that match TRBD2. Germline V lookup: CDR1 GTSNPN, CDR2 SVGIG (reference sequence). The trim removed 7 bases at V and 2 bases at J, leaving 9 bases unmatched. The CDR3 contains 14 residues. CDR3 nucleotides: TGTGCCTCGAATAGCGGGACAAATCAAGAGACCCAGTACTTC. Translating gives CASNSGTNQETQYF.

The chain couples TRBV18 to TRBJ2-7, with TRBD2 matching 8 bases. Looked up from germline, CDR1 is KGHSH and CDR2 is LQKENI. V shed 3 bases and J 3 bases; nucleotides not matched to a gene: 4. This CDR3 contains 14 residues. DNA of the CDR3: TGTGCCAGCTCACCGACGGGGACTAGCTACGAGCAGTACTTC. Translating gives CASSPTGTSYEQYF.

This clonotype was detected many times. The chain links TRBV12-3 or TRBV12-4 to TRBJ1-1, with TRBD1 as a possible D gene (5 bases). The CDR3 is 14 amino acids. With 6 bases removed from V and 9 bases from J, the gap between germline ends came to 20 bases. The CDR3 DNA sequence: TGTGCCAGCAGCCCCAGGGTGGGGGGGGAGAAAGCTTTCTTT. This sequence encodes CASSPRVGGEKAFF.

The V call is TRBV6-5, the J call TRBJ1-5; the D gene is possibly TRBD1 (6 bases). V was shortened by 6 bases and J by 5 bases, with 11 bases between the two germline ends. Germline-derived CDR1 and CDR2 are MNHEY and SVGAGI. This CDR3 is built from 13 residues. The CDR3 is CASRRTADQPQHF. CDR3 coding DNA: TGTGCCAGCAGACGGACAGCCGATCAGCCCCAGCATTTT.

In this sample, this clonotype turned up many times. The V gene is TRBV3-1, the J gene TRBJ2-3, with 10 bases identical to TRBD1. Germline assignment: CDR1 LGHDT and CDR2 YNNKEL (reference sequence). This CDR3 region has 17 residues. V was clipped by 1 base and J by 2 bases; unmatched bases: 6. The CDR3: CASSQVSGQGVTDTQYF. CDR3 DNA: TGTGCCAGCAGCCAAGTCAGTGGACAGGGGGTCACAGATACGCAGTATTTT.

This clonotype was found many times. The chain couples TRBV12-3 or TRBV12-4 to TRBJ2-1; the match to TRBD2 covers 7 bases. V was pared by 4 bases and J by 4 bases, with 1 base of the junction left unmatched. This CDR3 has 13 residues. CDR3 amino acids: CASSWEGYNEQFF. CDR3 in DNA: TGTGCCAGCAGTTGGGAGGGATACAATGAGCAGTTCTTC.

In this sample, this clonotype turned up many times. The chain joins TRBV5-1 to TRBJ1-1; D gene uncertain. The germline V gene has CDR1 SGHRS and CDR2 YFSETQ. Trimming cost V 1 base and J 4 bases, with 5 bases left between them. The CDR3 is made up of 12 amino acids. CDR3 protein: CASSLTPTEAFF. In DNA, the CDR3 is TGCGCCAGCAGCTTGACGCCCACTGAAGCTTTCTTT.

The chain carries TRBV7-2 and TRBJ1-1; 8 bases fit TRBD1. V lost 5 bases to trimming and J lost 4 bases; unmatched junction nucleotides: 3. The CDR3 loop spans 13 amino acids. CDR1 is SGHTA, CDR2 FQGNSA, per germline. The CDR3 here is CASSVDRGTEAFF. CDR3 nucleotide sequence: TGTGCCAGCAGCGTCGACAGGGGCACTGAAGCTTTCTTT.

This clonotype was counted many times. The chain joins TRBV12-3 or TRBV12-4 to TRBJ2-1; the match to TRBD2 covers 8 bases. The CDR3 has 15 amino acids. V gave up 7 bases and J gave up 5 bases; unmatched junction bases: 10. CDR3 protein: CASNPAGAGDNEQFF. The CDR3 coding sequence is TGTGCCAGCAACCCAGCGGGAGCGGGCGACAATGAGCAGTTCTTC.